The sequence of this T cell receptor (beta chain) was determined in a study of long-term antiretroviral therapy in people with HIV. In the study overall: The earliest samples came about a decade before the 2015 immediate-ART recommendation. Study-level findings and limits: Repertoire composition at all time points was dominated by clones that had expanded before ART.

Notes on this clone: Its antigen is still unknown.

At survey level, the immunoSEQ assay was run in its v3.0 version. Sequenced by immunoSEQ multiplex PCR; TCRdb stores in-frame clones only, minus some. The table records over 30,000 clones, about 74% of them present only once. Germline V gene data show CDR1 as SGHRS and CDR2 as YFSETQ. This CDR3 contains 14 residues. V lost 0 bases, J lost 4 bases, and 11 bases lay in between. The TCR was taken from a woman between 50 and 59 years old with HIV. The chain couples TRBV5-1 to TRBJ2-7; possibly TRBD1 for D (7 bases). Sequenced material: unsorted PBMCs, taken 2 years after starting antiretroviral therapy. CDR3 region: CASSLGAGGYEQYF. DNA for the CDR3: TGCGCCAGCAGCTTGGGGGCAGGGGGGTACGAGCAGTACTTC.